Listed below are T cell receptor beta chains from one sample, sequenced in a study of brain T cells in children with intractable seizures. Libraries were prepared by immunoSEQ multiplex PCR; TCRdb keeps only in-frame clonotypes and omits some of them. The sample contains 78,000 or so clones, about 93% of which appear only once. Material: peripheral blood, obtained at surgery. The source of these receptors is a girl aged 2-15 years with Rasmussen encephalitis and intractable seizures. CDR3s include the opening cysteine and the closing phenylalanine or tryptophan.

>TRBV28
CASRRTGGSRSGYTF
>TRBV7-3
CASSLTGTRPNNEQFF
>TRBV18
CASSPTTGSKAFF
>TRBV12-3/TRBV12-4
CASRRGSREQYF
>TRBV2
CASRHYLTTDTQYF
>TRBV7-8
CASSLYRFYDVNTEAFF
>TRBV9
CASSAGQGMNTEAFF
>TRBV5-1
CASSRLGRESINEQFF
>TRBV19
CASSKSQGPRGYTF
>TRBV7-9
CASEAGTGAFRMGSEQYF
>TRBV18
CASSSDGLNTEAFF
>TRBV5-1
CASSLDGRVQPQHF
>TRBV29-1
CSALAGGSYNEQFF